These 25 T cell receptor beta chains came from one sample sequenced in a study of blood T cell repertoires in COVID-19. Assay used: immunoSEQ multiplex PCR; TCRdb lists only in-frame clones, some missing. The sample consists of hundreds of thousands of clones, around four fifths of them appearing once. Sequenced material: peripheral blood. These receptors originate from a woman aged 60-75 years with active or convalescent COVID-19.

The chain combines TRBV5-1 with TRBJ1-6, with TRBD1 matching over 7 bases. Germline loops: CDR1 SGHRS, CDR2 YFSETQ. There are 15 residues in the CDR3. Unmatched junction bases numbered 6, after V lost 3 bases and J lost 6 bases. Here the CDR3 DNA reads TGCGCCAGCAGCTCCCTCAGGGGGTCTAATTCACCCCTCCACTTT. Its protein is CASSSLRGSNSPLHF.

A word on this clone: In the same sample, other DNA sequences code for this CDR3. The CDR3 here is CASGGQLGNQPQHF. The CDR3 nucleotides read TGTGCCAGCGGGGGGCAGCTAGGAAATCAGCCCCAGCATTTT. The rearrangement links TRBV19 to TRBJ1-5; TRBD1 is a possible D gene (6 bases). Germline V gene lookup returns CDR1 LNHDA and CDR2 SQIVND (reference sequence). Trimming pared 9 bases from V and 4 bases from J, leaving 16 bases between. This CDR3 is 14 amino acids long.

V and J are TRBV5-6 and TRBJ1-6; maybe TRBD1 (6 bases). The CDR3 has 14 residues. Between the trimmed V and J ends, which lost 0 bases and 6 bases, there was a span of 7 bases. Germline V CDR1 and CDR2: SGHDT, YYEEEE. The CDR3 region is CASSLGRGNSPLHF. The CDR3 DNA sequence: TGTGCCAGCAGCTTGGGCAGGGGTAATTCACCCCTCCACTTT.

V and J are TRBV7-2 and TRBJ2-7; 7 nucleotides agree with TRBD1. The CDR3 sequence is 17 residues long. Per the germline V gene, CDR1 is SGHTA and CDR2 is FQGNSA. The trim removed 5 bases at V and 2 bases at J, leaving 15 bases unmatched. Here the CDR3 DNA reads TGTGCCAGCAGCCCCCGGGACAGTGAATTAGGGGCCTACGAGCAGTACTTC. Encoded protein: CASSPRDSELGAYEQYF.

The rearrangement links TRBV19 to TRBJ1-1; unclear D gene. V lost 0 bases to trimming and J lost 1 base, with 9 bases between them. This CDR3 has 15 amino acids. The V gene's germline CDR1 is LNHDA and CDR2 SQIVND (reference sequence). CDR3 amino acids: CASSIDAGPNTEAFF. CDR3 DNA sequence: TGTGCCAGTAGTATAGATGCGGGCCCGAACACTGAAGCTTTCTTT.

V and J are TRBV9 and TRBJ1-1; the D is unclear. The V gene lost 5 bases and the J gene lost 4 bases, with 18 bases spanning the gap. This CDR3 has 15 residues. Germline CDR1 is SGDLS and CDR2 is YYNGEE. CDR3 in amino acids: CASSREPDQVTEAFF. The CDR3 DNA sequence: TGTGCCAGCAGTCGGGAACCGGACCAAGTCACTGAAGCTTTCTTT.

The chain employs TRBV24-1 and TRBJ1-2; maybe TRBD1 (6 bases). Trimming removed 1 base from V and 2 bases from J, with 16 bases in between. In germline, CDR1 is KGHDR, CDR2 SFDVKD. CDR3 length: 17 residues. The CDR3 protein is CATSDLPGGGRNYGYTF. CDR3 in DNA: TGTGCCACCAGTGATTTACCAGGCGGGGGCCGAAACTATGGCTACACCTTC.

The chain links TRBV13 to TRBJ2-7; D gene uncertain. This CDR3 comprises 13 residues. Trimming shortened V by 1 base and J by 3 bases, and 7 bases separated the two germline ends. Germline loops: CDR1 PRHDT, CDR2 FYEKMQ (reference sequence). The CDR3 DNA is TGTGCCAGCAGCTTAGAGCCGGTCTACGAGCAGTACTTC. It encodes CASSLEPVYEQYF.

This clone was picked up one time. V is TRBV19 and J is TRBJ1-2; D is ambiguous. V gave up 1 base and J gave up 1 base, with 7 bases separating them. From germline, CDR1 is LNHDA and CDR2 SQIVND (reference sequence). This CDR3 region has 14 residues. The CDR3 loop is CASSIVGSNYGYTF. In DNA, the CDR3 is TGTGCCAGTAGTATAGTGGGCAGTAACTATGGCTACACCTTC.

The rearrangement joins TRBV12-3 or TRBV12-4 to TRBJ1-4; 9 nucleotides agree with TRBD1. There are 13 residues in the CDR3. V was clipped by 7 bases and J by 8 bases; unmatched bases: 5. CDR3 DNA sequence: TGTGCCAGCACCCTCGGGACAGGGGAAAAACTGTTTTTT. Its translation is CASTLGTGEKLFF.

Worth noting for this clone: The same CDR3 is also encoded by other DNA sequences in this sample. The rearrangement uses TRBV18 and TRBJ1-4; TRBD1 agrees at 9 bases. CDR3 size: 14 residues. V lost 3 bases to trimming and J lost 4 bases; unmatched junction nucleotides: 0. CDR1 is KGHSH, CDR2 LQKENI, per germline. The CDR3 loop is CASSPGQGNEKLFF. The CDR3 DNA is TGTGCCAGCTCACCGGGACAGGGTAATGAAAAACTGTTTTTT.

The chain couples TRBV6-5 to TRBJ1-2, with no clear D. Trimming took 6 bases from V and 4 from J, leaving 15 bases between them. CDR1 and CDR2 from the germline V gene are MNHEY and SVGAGI. The CDR3 is 14 amino acids. CDR3 protein: CASRREGRTYGYTF. CDR3 DNA sequence: TGTGCCAGCAGAAGAGAGGGCAGAACCTATGGCTACACCTTC.

The chain employs TRBV7-3 and TRBJ1-2; 8 bases line up with TRBD1. CDR1 and CDR2 (germline): SGHTA, FQGTGA. This CDR3 is built from 14 residues. V lost 5 bases and J lost 3; bases outside the gene matches: 5. Here the CDR3 reads CASSPSTGDYGYTF. The CDR3 nucleotides are TGTGCCAGCAGCCCTTCGACAGGGGACTATGGCTACACCTTC.

The count of this clone is one. J is TRBJ2-2 and V is TRBV10-2, with TRBD2 matching over 13 bases. V lost 6 bases and J lost 6; bases outside the gene matches: 1. From germline, CDR1 is WSHSY and CDR2 SAAADI. The length of the CDR3 is 14 residues. Here the CDR3 reads CASRLAGGPGELFF. As DNA, the CDR3 is TGCGCCAGCAGACTAGCGGGGGGGCCCGGGGAGCTGTTTTTT.

This chain joins TRBV5-4 and TRBJ1-2, with 7 bases lining up with TRBD1. Per germline, CDR1 SGHNT and CDR2 YYREEE (reference sequence). This CDR3 has 13 residues. V trimming: 4 bases; J trimming: 3 bases; junction bases outside the gene matches: 3. CDR3 in amino acids: CASSPGQDYGYTF. The CDR3 DNA is TGTGCCAGCAGCCCCGGACAGGACTATGGCTACACCTTC.

The chain joins TRBV2 to TRBJ1-2; D may be TRBD1 (5 bases). The germline gives CDR1 SNHLY, CDR2 FYNNEI. The ends were cut back, 7 bases at V and 0 bases at J, with 9 bases in the middle. There are 13 residues in the CDR3. CDR3 residues: CASNLQANYGYTF. CDR3 nucleotide sequence: TGTGCCAGCAACTTACAGGCTAACTATGGCTACACCTTC.

J is TRBJ1-2 and V is TRBV6-2 or TRBV6-3, with TRBD1 matching over 8 bases. Germline assignment: CDR1 MNHEY and CDR2 SVGEGT. V gave up 6 bases and J gave up 8 bases; unmatched junction bases: 11. The CDR3 totals 14 residues. CDR3 coding DNA: TGTGCCAGCAGCCCGGTCAGGGGGCTGGGAGGCTACACCTTC. This codes for CASSPVRGLGGYTF.

V gene TRBV18 combines with J gene TRBJ2-5; a possible D gene is TRBD1 (6 bases). CDR3 size: 15 residues. Germline values: CDR1 KGHSH, CDR2 LQKENI. Trimming stripped 4 bases from V and 2 bases from J, with 14 bases between. The CDR3 region has the DNA TGTGCCAGCTCACGAACAGGGATCCCTCAAGAGACCCAGTACTTC. Translation gives CASSRTGIPQETQYF.

V usage is TRBV2 and J usage is TRBJ1-5; D may be TRBD1 (6 bases). V was trimmed by 6 bases and J by 0 bases, leaving 12 bases between them. Germline-derived CDR1 and CDR2 are SNHLY and FYNNEI. The CDR3 has 15 amino acids. CDR3 amino acids: CASRGRGASNQPQHF. The CDR3 bases are TGTGCCAGCAGGGGACGGGGGGCTAGCAATCAGCCCCAGCATTTT. Full variable domain (outside the CDR3, taken from reference TRBV2 and TRBJ1-5): EPEVTQTPSHQVTQMGQEVILRCVPISNHLYFYWYRQILGQKVEFLVSFYNNEISEKSEIFDDQFSVERPDGSNFTLKIRSTKLEDSAMYFCASRGRGASNQPQHFGDGTRLSIL.

This chain connects TRBV18 to TRBJ2-2; the match to TRBD1 covers 10 bases. Unmatched junction bases numbered 3, after V lost 5 bases and J lost 3 bases. Per the germline V gene, CDR1 is KGHSH and CDR2 is LQKENI. CDR3 length: 15 amino acids. The CDR3 sequence is CASSSDRGDTGELFF. CDR3 bases: TGTGCCAGCTCATCGGACAGGGGGGACACCGGGGAGCTGTTTTTT.

In this sample, this clone turned up once. This chain's CDR3 is CASSEWSGTEAFF. As DNA, the CDR3 is TGTGCCAGCAGTGAATGGAGTGGGACTGAAGCTTTCTTT. The J gene is TRBJ1-1, the V gene TRBV25-1; no reliable D call. Germline loops: CDR1 MGHDK, CDR2 SYGVNS. The length of the CDR3 is 13 residues. The V end lost 1 base, the J end lost 5 bases, and 8 bases lay between the germline ends.

V usage is TRBV3-1 (or the pseudogene TRBV3-2) and J usage is TRBJ1-1; 7 bases agree with TRBD1. Germline CDR1 LGHDT, CDR2 YNNKEL (reference sequence). The CDR3 runs 13 residues. Trimming at V came to 2 bases and at J to 4 bases, leaving 1 base not matched to a gene. The CDR3: CASSQSGGTEAFF. DNA for the CDR3: TGTGCCAGCAGCCAATCAGGGGGCACTGAAGCTTTCTTT.

This clone was counted only a few times. The rearrangement joins TRBV7-9 to TRBJ2-5; D is perhaps TRBD1 (5 bases). Per germline, CDR1 SEHNR and CDR2 FQNEAQ (reference sequence). Trimming stripped 4 bases from V and 5 bases from J, with 14 bases between. This CDR3 is built from 14 residues. In nucleotides, the CDR3 is TGTGCCAGCAGCTACTCCGCAGGGTCCGAGACCCAGTACTTC. Protein sequence: CASSYSAGSETQYF.

The chain uses TRBV3-1 (or the pseudogene TRBV3-2) and TRBJ1-6; TRBD1 is a possible D gene (6 bases). The CDR3 totals 15 residues. The V gene's germline CDR1 is LGHDT and CDR2 YNNKEL (reference sequence). V was trimmed by 1 base and J by 9 bases, leaving 13 bases between them. The CDR3 loop reads CASSQGIQGISPLHF. The CDR3 DNA reads TGTGCCAGCAGCCAAGGTATACAGGGAATTTCACCCCTCCACTTT.

The chain links TRBV30 to TRBJ2-5; D unresolved. The CDR3 runs 13 residues. The V and J ends lost 7 bases and 2 bases respectively, with 14 bases between them. The germline CDR1 and CDR2 sequences are GTSNPN and SVGIG (reference sequence). The CDR3 spells CASDYYPQETQYF. In DNA form, the CDR3 reads TGTGCCTCGGATTACTACCCGCAAGAGACCCAGTACTTC.